This entry features one TCR beta chain sequence. These data belong to a study of beta chain features in type 1 diabetes. Every bit of the isolated RNA underwent reverse transcription, so sequencing read expressed TCRB transcripts. Measured with immunoSEQ multiplex PCR; TCRdb has only the in-frame clones, and not every one. The profile shows a few hundred thousand clones, over 8.5% of them singletons. Germline lookup yields CDR1 SGHDT and CDR2 YYEEEE. This CDR3 is built from 14 residues. The V and J ends lost 1 base and 6 bases respectively, with 11 bases between them. This receptor was obtained from a woman between 18 and 30 years old in good health. Source material: naive CD4+ T cells from blood. The genes are TRBV5-6 and TRBJ2-1, with TRBD1 as a possible D gene (5 bases). The CDR3 reads CASSLWGRVNEQFF. The CDR3 DNA reads as TGTGCCAGCAGCTTGTGGGGCAGGGTCAATGAGCAGTTCTTC.